This TCR beta chain was identified during a study of blood T cell repertoires in COVID-19 (dated by TCRdb to the early 2020s). For the study in its entirety: Samples covering the acute and convalescent phases of COVID-19 were provided by collaborators in the United States, Italy and Spain. The dataset comprised deeply sampled blood TCRbeta repertoires from subjects exposed to, actively infected with, or recovered from COVID-19. The prospective study material was composed of cDNA or gDNA derived from T cells, B-cell-depleted T cells, or PBMCs. Where available, HLA class I and class II types were obtained from metadata supplied by the sample provider rather than from assay-based typing. The sample metadata nearly always contained a de-identified subject ID, COVID-19 status, age in years and sex. The repertoires were released in a freely available public database meant as a resource for research on the immune response to SARS-CoV-2. The samples were drawn from the first 160 participants of the ongoing ImmuneRACE study and from some 1,300 subjects provided by 6 global collaborators.

The immunoSEQ Assay, a bias-controlled multiplex PCR, was used to amplify TCRbeta CDR3 regions from genomic DNA. In the paper's pipeline: The number of nucleated cells in each sample was estimated by amplification of reference gene primers within the assay. Sequence reads were collapsed and filtered to measure the absolute abundance of every unique TCRbeta CDR3 rearrangement. Productive Simpson clonality was computed per sample as the square root of Simpson's diversity index over productive rearrangements. Entries here come from immuneACCESS through TCRdb and include only in-frame sequences with V and J called. Some clones fail to appear in such tables; in the studies checked, an unresolved V gene covers under half of the shortfall, and the cause of the remainder is unknown. Clonal size and the V and J genes are those of that table, whereas D and trimming came from the DNA. The sample table holds tens of thousands of clones, of which 86% were seen once. The top ten clones comprise about 2.5% of the sample.

The germline V and J ends show losses of 4 bases and 4 bases respectively, and no gene match explains 12 bases of the junction. According to the germline V gene (reference sequence), CDR1 reads SGHKS and CDR2 reads YYEKEE. Its CDR3 holds 16 amino acids, cysteine through phenylalanine. Only the CDR3 DNA stays, 48 bases, in frame from base 1. As to this clone: Which antigen it targets is not known. There are no base qualities to consult, and no much larger clone falls within one base.

Overall study outcomes, separate from this receptor: Clinical and demographic metadata were provided uncurated, with the amount varying by source and participant.

Whole blood was collected in K2EDTA tubes by collaborating institutions according to the institutions' own protocols. For TCRbeta analysis, collaborator samples were shipped as frozen whole blood, as isolated PBMCs, or as DNA extracted from either sample type. The rearrangement combines TRBV5-5 with TRBJ1-1, with 8 junctional bases fitting TRBD1. Sequencing was done on a sample of peripheral blood. The sequence came from a man older than 75 with acute or convalescent COVID-19. The bases are TGTGCCAGCAGCACCCGACTTCAGGGGGCAGGCACTGAAGCTTTCTTT. This gives the protein CASSTRLQGAGTEAFF. Reference TRBV5-5 and TRBJ1-1 genes cover what lies past the CDR3, so the full variable domain is DAGVTQSPTHLIKTRGQQVTLRCSPISGHKSVSWYQQVLGQGPQFIFQYYEKEERGRGNFPDRFSARQFPNYSSELNVNALLLGDSALYLCASSTRLQGAGTEAFFGQGTRLTVV.